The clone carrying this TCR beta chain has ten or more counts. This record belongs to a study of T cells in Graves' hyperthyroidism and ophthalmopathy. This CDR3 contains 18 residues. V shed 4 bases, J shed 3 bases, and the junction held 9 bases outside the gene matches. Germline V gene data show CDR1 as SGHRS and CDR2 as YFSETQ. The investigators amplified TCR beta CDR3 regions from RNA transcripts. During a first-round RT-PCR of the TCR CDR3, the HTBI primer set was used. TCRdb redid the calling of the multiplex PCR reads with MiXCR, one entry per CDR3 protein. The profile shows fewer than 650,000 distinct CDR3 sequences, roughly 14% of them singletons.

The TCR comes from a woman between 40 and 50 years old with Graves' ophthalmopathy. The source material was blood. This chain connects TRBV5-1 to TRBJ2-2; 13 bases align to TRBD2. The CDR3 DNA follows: TGCGCCAGCAGCCAGCCGGGACTAGCGGGATCTTACACCGGGGAGCTGTTTTTT. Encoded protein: CASSQPGLAGSYTGELFF.